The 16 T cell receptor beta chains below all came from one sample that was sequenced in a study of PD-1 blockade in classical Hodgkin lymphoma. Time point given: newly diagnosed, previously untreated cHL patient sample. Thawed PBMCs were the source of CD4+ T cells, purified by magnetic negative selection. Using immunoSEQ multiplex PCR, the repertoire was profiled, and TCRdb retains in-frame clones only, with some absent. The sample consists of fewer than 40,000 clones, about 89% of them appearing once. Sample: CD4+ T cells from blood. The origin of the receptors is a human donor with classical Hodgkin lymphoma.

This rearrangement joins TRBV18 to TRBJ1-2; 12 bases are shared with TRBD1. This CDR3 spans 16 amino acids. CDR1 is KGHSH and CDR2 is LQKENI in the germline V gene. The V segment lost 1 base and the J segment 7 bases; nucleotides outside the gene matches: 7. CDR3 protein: CASSPLSGQGAGGYTF. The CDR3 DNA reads TGTGCCAGCTCACCACTATCGGGACAGGGGGCCGGTGGCTACACCTTC. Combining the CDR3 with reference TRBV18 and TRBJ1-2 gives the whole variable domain NAGVMQNPRHLVRRRGQEARLRCSPMKGHSHVYWYRQLPEEGLKFMVYLQKENIIDESGMPKERFSAEFPKEGPSILRIQQVVRGDSAAYFCASSPLSGQGAGGYTFGSGTRLTVV.

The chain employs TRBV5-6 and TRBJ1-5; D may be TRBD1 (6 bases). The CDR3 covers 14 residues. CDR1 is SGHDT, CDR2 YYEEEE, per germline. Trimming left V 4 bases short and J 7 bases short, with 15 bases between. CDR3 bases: TGTGCCAGCAGCCGAGGACAGACCAAACAGCCCCAGCATTTT. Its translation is CASSRGQTKQPQHF.

In DNA, the CDR3 is TGTGCCAGCAGCTTATTTGGGGCAGATACGCAGTATTTT. Its protein is CASSLFGADTQYF. The chain joins TRBV7-9 to TRBJ2-3; D gene unclear. Trimming took 2 bases from V and 4 from J, leaving 7 bases between them. CDR1 is SEHNR, CDR2 FQNEAQ, per germline (reference sequence). The CDR3 extends over 13 amino acids.

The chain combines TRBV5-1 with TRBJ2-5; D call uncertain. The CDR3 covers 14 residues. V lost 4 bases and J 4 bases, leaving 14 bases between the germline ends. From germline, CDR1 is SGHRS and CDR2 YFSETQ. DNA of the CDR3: TGCGCCAGCAGCCCCTCGGGTGGGATAGAGACCCAGTACTTC. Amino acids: CASSPSGGIETQYF.

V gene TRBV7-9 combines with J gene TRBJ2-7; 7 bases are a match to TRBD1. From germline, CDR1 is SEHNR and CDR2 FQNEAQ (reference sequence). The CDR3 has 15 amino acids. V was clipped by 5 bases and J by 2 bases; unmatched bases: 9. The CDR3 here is CASSPRRDSPYEQYF. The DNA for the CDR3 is TGTGCCAGCAGCCCTCGCCGGGACAGTCCCTACGAGCAGTACTTC.

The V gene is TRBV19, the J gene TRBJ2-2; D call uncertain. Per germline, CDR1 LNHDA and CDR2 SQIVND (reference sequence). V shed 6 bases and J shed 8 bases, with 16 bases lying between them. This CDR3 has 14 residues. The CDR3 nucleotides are TGTGCCAGTAGATCGACTTTACCTCGAGGGGAGCTGTTTTTT. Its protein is CASRSTLPRGELFF.

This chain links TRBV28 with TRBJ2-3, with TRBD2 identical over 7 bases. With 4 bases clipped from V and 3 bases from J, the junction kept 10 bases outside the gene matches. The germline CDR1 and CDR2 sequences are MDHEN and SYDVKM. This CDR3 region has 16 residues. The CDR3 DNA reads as TGTGCCAGCAGTTCCCCGGGGGGAACAAGGACAGATACGCAGTATTTT. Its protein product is CASSSPGGTRTDTQYF. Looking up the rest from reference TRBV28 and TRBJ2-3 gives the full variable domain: DVKVTQSSRYLVKRTGEKVFLECVQDMDHENMFWYRQDPGLGLRLIYFSYDVKMKEKGDIPEGYSVSREKKERFSLILESASTNQTSMYLCASSSPGGTRTDTQYFGPGTRLTVL.

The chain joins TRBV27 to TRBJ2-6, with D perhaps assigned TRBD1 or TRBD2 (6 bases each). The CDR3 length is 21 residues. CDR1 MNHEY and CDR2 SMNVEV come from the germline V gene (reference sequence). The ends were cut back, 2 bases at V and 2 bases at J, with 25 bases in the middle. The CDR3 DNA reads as TGTGCCAGCAGTTTAAGGAGAGGAGGGGTGACAGGTTTGACTGGGGCCAACGTCCTGACTTTC. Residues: CASSLRRGGVTGLTGANVLTF.

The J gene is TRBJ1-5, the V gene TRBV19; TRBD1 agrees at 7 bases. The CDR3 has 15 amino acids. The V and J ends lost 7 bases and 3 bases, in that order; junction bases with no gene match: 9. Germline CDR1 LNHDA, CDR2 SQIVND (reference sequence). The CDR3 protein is CASNRYGTDNQPQHF. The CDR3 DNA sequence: TGTGCCAGTAACCGTTATGGGACAGACAATCAGCCCCAGCATTTT. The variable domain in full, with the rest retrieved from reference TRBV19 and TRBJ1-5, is DGGITQSPKYLFRKEGQNVTLSCEQNLNHDAMYWYRQDPGQGLRLIYYSQIVNDFQKGDIAEGYSVSREKKESFPLTVTSAQKNPTAFYLCASNRYGTDNQPQHFGDGTRLSIL.

The CDR3 sequence: CASSRGAGTGVNEQYF. In DNA form, the CDR3 reads TGTGCCAGTAGCCGAGGAGCCGGGACAGGGGTCAACGAGCAGTACTTC. This sequence joins TRBV19 and TRBJ2-7, with 10 bases aligning to TRBD1. The CDR3 is 16 residues long. J gave up 5 bases and V 6 bases, and 13 bases lay outside the gene matches. The germline V gene has CDR1 LNHDA and CDR2 SQIVND (reference sequence). Variable domain in full (rest from reference TRBV19 and TRBJ2-7): DGGITQSPKYLFRKEGQNVTLSCEQNLNHDAMYWYRQDPGQGLRLIYYSQIVNDFQKGDIAEGYSVSREKKESFPLTVTSAQKNPTAFYLCASSRGAGTGVNEQYFGPGTRLTVT.

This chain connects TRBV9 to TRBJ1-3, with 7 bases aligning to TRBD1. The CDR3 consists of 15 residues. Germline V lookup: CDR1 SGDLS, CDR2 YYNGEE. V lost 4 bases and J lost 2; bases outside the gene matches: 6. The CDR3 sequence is CASSYRGPPGNTIYF. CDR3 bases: TGTGCCAGCAGCTACAGGGGCCCTCCTGGAAACACCATATATTTT.

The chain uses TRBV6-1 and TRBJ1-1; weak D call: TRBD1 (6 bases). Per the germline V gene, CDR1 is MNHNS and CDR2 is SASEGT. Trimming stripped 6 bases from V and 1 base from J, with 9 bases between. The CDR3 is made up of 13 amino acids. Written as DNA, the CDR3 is TGTGCCAGCAGACTGGGACAGAACACTGAAGCTTTCTTT. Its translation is CASRLGQNTEAFF.

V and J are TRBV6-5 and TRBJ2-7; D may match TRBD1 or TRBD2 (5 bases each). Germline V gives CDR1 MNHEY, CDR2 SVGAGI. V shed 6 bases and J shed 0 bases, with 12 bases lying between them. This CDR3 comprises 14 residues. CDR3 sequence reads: CASSLRGTSYEQYF. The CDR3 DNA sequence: TGTGCCAGCAGCCTGAGAGGGACCTCCTACGAGCAGTACTTC.

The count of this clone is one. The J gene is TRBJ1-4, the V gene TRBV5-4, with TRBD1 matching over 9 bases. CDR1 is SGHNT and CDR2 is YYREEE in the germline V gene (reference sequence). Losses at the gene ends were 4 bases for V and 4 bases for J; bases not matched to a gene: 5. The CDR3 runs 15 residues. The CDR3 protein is CASSRDRGNNEKLFF. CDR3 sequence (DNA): TGTGCCAGCAGCAGAGACAGGGGGAATAATGAAAAACTGTTTTTT.

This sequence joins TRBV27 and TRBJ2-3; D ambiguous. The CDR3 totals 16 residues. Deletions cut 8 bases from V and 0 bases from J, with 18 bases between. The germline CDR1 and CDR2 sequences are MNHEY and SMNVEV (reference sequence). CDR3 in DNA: TGTGCCAGCTGCCCGAACCTAGTAGCTAGCACAGATACGCAGTATTTT. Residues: CASCPNLVASTDTQYF.

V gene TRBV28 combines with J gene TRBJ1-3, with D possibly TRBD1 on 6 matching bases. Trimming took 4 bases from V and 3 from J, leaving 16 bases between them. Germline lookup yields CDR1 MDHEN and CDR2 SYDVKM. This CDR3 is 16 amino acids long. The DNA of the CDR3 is TGTGCCAGCAGTTCCTCATGGGGGCGCGATGGAAACACCATATATTTT. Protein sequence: CASSSSWGRDGNTIYF.